The 27 T cell receptor beta chains listed next were all sequenced from one sample in a study of T-cell reconstitution after alpha-beta-depleted transplantation in children. Unique molecular identifiers were built into the TCRbeta library. One entry per CDR3 protein, called by TCRdb with MiXCR from the PCR reads. The table lists some 640,000 distinct CDR3 sequences, about 15% of them singletons. Sequencing was performed on PBMCs from the stem cell graft donor, taken from the stem cell graft. These TCRs come from a human donor who donated a stem cell graft to a child with acute myeloid leukemia.

V is TRBV4-3 and J is TRBJ2-7, with D perhaps TRBD2 (6 bases). The CDR3 has 17 residues. Deletions cut 0 bases from V and 0 bases from J, with 15 bases between. CDR1 and CDR2 (germline): LGHNA, YSLEER. The CDR3 protein is CASSQDRGTASSYEQYF. The DNA for the CDR3 is TGCGCCAGCAGCCAAGATCGGGGGACGGCAAGCTCCTACGAGCAGTACTTC.

This clonotype was found many times. This chain connects TRBV29-1 to TRBJ2-3; D may correspond to TRBD1 or TRBD2 (5 bases each). From germline, CDR1 is SQVTM and CDR2 ANQGSEA. The V end lost 0 bases, the J end lost 4 bases, and 11 bases lay between the germline ends. This CDR3 spans 14 amino acids. In nucleotides, the CDR3 is TGCAGCGTTGAAGAAGTGAGAGGGGCAGATACGCAGTATTTT. Its translation: CSVEEVRGADTQYF.

Ten or more counts support this clonotype. The chain employs TRBV20-1 and TRBJ1-5, with TRBD1 identical over 7 bases. CDR3 size: 12 residues. Germline trimming cut 5 bases from V and 4 bases from J; bases unmatched to any gene: 2. Germline assignment: CDR1 DFQATT and CDR2 SNEGSKA (reference sequence). The CDR3 loop reads CSAWDRNQPQHF. For the CDR3, the DNA is TGCAGTGCTTGGGACAGAAATCAGCCCCAGCATTTT.

The rearrangement joins TRBV5-5 to TRBJ2-3; tentative D call: TRBD2 (6 bases). Germline V gives CDR1 SGHKS, CDR2 YYEKEE (reference sequence). This CDR3 spans 15 amino acids. V was clipped by 4 bases and J by 3 bases, with 15 bases between them. The CDR3 protein is CASSGSRGRTDTQYF. CDR3 DNA sequence: TGTGCCAGCAGCGGTAGCCGGGGGAGGACAGATACGCAGTATTTT. Variable domain in full (rest from reference TRBV5-5 and TRBJ2-3): DAGVTQSPTHLIKTRGQQVTLRCSPISGHKSVSWYQQVLGQGPQFIFQYYEKEERGRGNFPDRFSARQFPNYSSELNVNALLLGDSALYLCASSGSRGRTDTQYFGPGTRLTVL.

This clonotype occurred many times. The V call is TRBV6-1, the J call TRBJ1-4; no reliable D call. The V gene's germline CDR1 is MNHNS and CDR2 SASEGT. V lost 11 bases and J 5 bases, leaving 15 bases between the germline ends. The CDR3 loop spans 13 amino acids. The CDR3: CAANRAPNEKLFF. The CDR3 nucleotides are TGTGCCGCCAACCGGGCACCAAATGAAAAACTGTTTTTT.

Many counts were recorded for this clonotype. This sequence joins TRBV28 and TRBJ2-5; D gene uncertain. The CDR3 sequence is 15 residues long. Trimming left V 1 base short and J 5 bases short, with 14 bases between. The germline V gene encodes CDR1 MDHEN and CDR2 SYDVKM. The CDR3 region is CASSLYGRLMETQYF. In nucleotides, the CDR3 is TGTGCCAGCAGTTTATATGGGCGGCTGATGGAGACCCAGTACTTC. Using reference TRBV28 and TRBJ2-5 for the parts outside the CDR3, the full variable domain is DVKVTQSSRYLVKRTGEKVFLECVQDMDHENMFWYRQDPGLGLRLIYFSYDVKMKEKGDIPEGYSVSREKKERFSLILESASTNQTSMYLCASSLYGRLMETQYFGPGTRLLVL.

The chain links TRBV29-1 to TRBJ1-5; no clear D gene. The V end was cut by 3 bases, the J end by 4 bases, with 10 bases between. The CDR3 covers 13 residues. Per the germline V gene, CDR1 is SQVTM and CDR2 is ANQGSEA. The CDR3 DNA follows: TGCAGCGTTGAGGCCGGGTCAAATCAGCCCCAGCATTTT. Its translation: CSVEAGSNQPQHF.

The chain has TRBV11-2 and TRBJ2-3; 13 bases are shared with TRBD2. Germline CDR1 and CDR2: SGHAT and FQNNGV. CDR3 length: 16 amino acids. V trimming: 2 bases; J trimming: 4 bases; junction bases outside the gene matches: 3. This chain's CDR3 is CASSLTSGGVADTQYF. CDR3 DNA: TGTGCCAGCAGCTTAACTAGCGGGGGGGTAGCAGATACGCAGTATTTT.

In its sample, this clonotype was seen many times. The chain combines TRBV7-9 with TRBJ2-7, with D perhaps TRBD1 (6 bases). This CDR3 contains 16 residues. Germline lookup yields CDR1 SEHNR and CDR2 FQNEAQ (reference sequence). With 4 bases removed from V and 0 bases from J, the gap between germline ends came to 16 bases. The CDR3 DNA is TGTGCCAGCAGCTCCGTTAGGACAGCAACCTCCTACGAGCAGTACTTC. Translating it yields CASSSVRTATSYEQYF.

V and J are TRBV7-2 and TRBJ1-1, with D unresolved. The CDR3 runs to 15 residues. The V end lost 5 bases, the J end lost 0 bases, and 13 bases lay between the germline ends. Germline V gene lookup returns CDR1 SGHTA and CDR2 FQGNSA. CDR3 protein: CASSLPVPMNTEAFF. DNA of the CDR3: TGTGCCAGCAGCCTTCCGGTGCCAATGAACACTGAAGCTTTCTTT.

The V gene is TRBV13, the J gene TRBJ2-7; maybe TRBD1 (5 bases). The length of the CDR3 is 15 residues. Germline values: CDR1 PRHDT, CDR2 FYEKMQ (reference sequence). Trimming cost V 3 bases and J 3 bases, with 15 bases left between them. The CDR3 reads CASSFRQRTLYEQYV. The CDR3 DNA reads as TGTGCCAGCAGCTTCAGACAGCGAACCCTCTACGAGCAGTACGTC.

The rearrangement links TRBV6-5 to TRBJ2-4; possibly TRBD1 for D (5 bases). The V end lost 2 bases, the J end lost 7 bases, and 15 bases lay between the germline ends. This CDR3 has 15 amino acids. CDR1 is MNHEY and CDR2 is SVGAGI in the germline V gene. DNA of the CDR3: TGTGCCAGCAGTTACCGCCAGGGTGAACGGAACATTCAGTACTTC. Its translation is CASSYRQGERNIQYF.

In regard to this clonotype: A read error may be the cause here, since a much bigger clone is one base away. The V and J genes are TRBV5-1 and TRBJ2-7, with TRBD1 as a possible D gene (6 bases). This CDR3 is 12 amino acids long. V was pared by 8 bases and J by 6 bases, with 15 bases between. In germline, CDR1 is SGHRS, CDR2 YFSETQ. This chain's CDR3 is CASGTYGFEQYF. Written as DNA, the CDR3 is TGCGCCAGTGGGACATATGGCTTCGAGCAGTACTTC.

This clonotype was detected a few times. V gene TRBV11-2 combines with J gene TRBJ2-3, with 16 bases matching TRBD2. The length of the CDR3 is 19 residues. V trimming: 1 base; J trimming: 0 bases; junction bases outside the gene matches: 4. The germline CDR1 and CDR2 sequences are SGHAT and FQNNGV. CDR3: CASSLVGTSGGASTDTQYF. In nucleotides, the CDR3 is TGTGCCAGCAGCTTAGTTGGGACTAGCGGGGGGGCTAGCACAGATACGCAGTATTTT.

This clonotype has just a few counts. The rearrangement links TRBV18 to TRBJ1-2, with D unclear. From germline, CDR1 is KGHSH and CDR2 LQKENI. The CDR3 extends over 13 amino acids. Trimming removed 8 bases at V and 1 base at J, with 11 bases between. The CDR3 DNA reads TGTGCCAGCACCCGCAACCGTAACTATGGCTACACCTTC. Residues: CASTRNRNYGYTF. The full variable domain, its missing parts supplied by reference TRBV18 and TRBJ1-2, is NAGVMQNPRHLVRRRGQEARLRCSPMKGHSHVYWYRQLPEEGLKFMVYLQKENIIDESGMPKERFSAEFPKEGPSILRIQQVVRGDSAAYFCASTRNRNYGYTFGSGTRLTVV.

This clonotype came up a few times. V is TRBV7-3 and J is TRBJ1-3; D may be TRBD1 (5 bases). V dropped 5 bases and J dropped 8 bases, with 16 bases sitting between them. CDR1 and CDR2 from the germline V gene are SGHTA and FQGTGA. The CDR3 consists of 14 residues. The CDR3 bases are TGTGCCAGCAGCGTCGGACCAGGGAGAGACACCATATATTTT. Its protein is CASSVGPGRDTIYF. Based on the CDR3 plus reference TRBV7-3 and TRBJ1-3, the full variable domain is GAGVSQTPSNKVTEKGKYVELRCDPISGHTALYWYRQSLGQGPEFLIYFQGTGAADDSGLPNDRFFAVRPEGSVSTLKIQRTERGDSAVYLCASSVGPGRDTIYFGEGSWLTVV.

The CDR3 sequence: CASSSPTRGNTEAFF. The CDR3, as DNA: TGTGCCAGCAGCTCGCCGACCCGGGGGAACACTGAAGCTTTCTTT. V gene TRBV7-9 combines with J gene TRBJ1-1; no clear D gene. The germline V gene encodes CDR1 SEHNR and CDR2 FQNEAQ (reference sequence). V was cut by 4 bases and J by 1 base, with 13 bases left in between. The CDR3 extends over 15 amino acids.

Ten or more counts support this clonotype. This chain connects TRBV6-2 or TRBV6-3 to TRBJ1-5, with 9 bases lining up with TRBD1. This CDR3 region has 20 residues. The ends lost 2 bases at V and 0 bases at J; junction bases unmatched: 14. CDR1 is MNHEY, CDR2 SVGEGT, per germline. CDR3 sequence reads: CASSYMGQGGLLDSNQPQHF. Written as DNA, the CDR3 is TGTGCCAGCAGTTACATGGGACAGGGAGGACTTCTAGATAGCAATCAGCCCCAGCATTTT.

At least ten counts were recorded for this clonotype. This sequence joins TRBV20-1 and TRBJ2-2; D is perhaps TRBD1 (6 bases). The germline V gene has CDR1 DFQATT and CDR2 SNEGSKA (reference sequence). This CDR3 is built from 14 residues. Trimming took off 0 bases at V and 6 bases at J, with 11 bases between the two ends. The CDR3 loop reads CSARDHRVPGELFF. CDR3 bases: TGCAGTGCTAGAGATCACAGGGTCCCCGGGGAGCTGTTTTTT.

This clonotype was seen repeatedly, ten times or more. V usage is TRBV15 and J usage is TRBJ2-3, with D possibly being TRBD2 (6 bases). V was cut by 7 bases and J by 0 bases, with 14 bases left in between. The CDR3 length is 15 residues. The germline V gene encodes CDR1 LNHNV and CDR2 YYDKDF (reference sequence). CDR3 in DNA: TGTGCCACCAATTGGAGGGCAGATAGCACAGATACGCAGTATTTT. Encoded protein: CATNWRADSTDTQYF.

CDR3: CSARDGGVGGYLTYEQYF. DNA for the CDR3: TGCAGTGCTAGAGACGGGGGGGTGGGGGGCTACCTGACCTACGAGCAGTACTTC. V and J are TRBV20-1 and TRBJ2-7, with 8 bases matching TRBD2. Per germline, CDR1 DFQATT and CDR2 SNEGSKA (reference sequence). This CDR3 has 18 residues. V was clipped by 0 bases and J by 2 bases; unmatched bases: 15.

This clonotype has a count of ten or more. This chain uses TRBV10-3 with TRBJ1-1, with D maybe TRBD1 (5 bases). Trimming removed 0 bases from V and 3 bases from J, with 14 bases in between. This CDR3 spans 16 amino acids. Germline V gene data show CDR1 as ENHRY and CDR2 as SYGVKD. The CDR3 DNA sequence: TGTGCCATCAGTGAGTCTGTGGCAGGGACGTACACTGAAGCTTTCTTT. As protein: CAISESVAGTYTEAFF.

This clonotype has a handful of counts. This chain links TRBV12-3 or TRBV12-4 with TRBJ2-1, with 8 bases lining up with TRBD1. The CDR3 totals 14 residues. Trimming took 5 bases from V and 8 from J; bases not matched to a gene: 8. In DNA, the CDR3 is TGTGCCAGCAGTGGATCGACAGGGGAGGATGAGCAGTTCTTC. Protein product: CASSGSTGEDEQFF.

This clonotype was counted at least ten times. The chain couples TRBV7-2 to TRBJ2-7, with unresolved D. The germline gives CDR1 SGHTA, CDR2 FQGNSA. V was cut by 5 bases and J by 3 bases, with 5 bases left in between. The CDR3 has 11 amino acids. CDR3: CASSTLYEQYF. The CDR3 DNA sequence: TGTGCCAGCAGCACCCTCTACGAGCAGTACTTC.

In this sample, this clonotype turned up many times. The genes are TRBV15 and TRBJ1-1; D is undetermined. The CDR3 covers 14 residues. V gave up 1 base and J gave up 5 bases, with 11 bases separating them. Germline assignment: CDR1 LNHNV and CDR2 YYDKDF (reference sequence). CDR3 residues: CATSRAPRETEAFF. CDR3 sequence (DNA): TGTGCCACCAGCAGAGCCCCTCGGGAAACTGAAGCTTTCTTT.

V is TRBV19 and J is TRBJ2-5; D remains ambiguous. Trimming left V 1 base short and J 3 bases short, with 21 bases between. The CDR3 totals 18 residues. Germline V gene data show CDR1 as LNHDA and CDR2 as SQIVND (reference sequence). CDR3 sequence reads: CASSIGTSNVLGKETQYF. In DNA, the CDR3 is TGTGCCAGTAGTATAGGAACGTCGAATGTGTTGGGGAAAGAGACCCAGTACTTC.

This chain joins TRBV13 and TRBJ2-1; TRBD2 matches at 10 bases. Germline-derived CDR1 and CDR2 are PRHDT and FYEKMQ (reference sequence). The length of the CDR3 is 18 residues. Trimming took 2 bases from V and 5 from J; bases not matched to a gene: 12. CDR3 nucleotides: TGTGCCAGCAGCTTAATCCTAGCGGGGGCCACCATAAACAATGAGCAGTTCTTC. This codes for CASSLILAGATINNEQFF.